Reported below is one T cell receptor (beta chain). Antigen: not known. Assay: immunoSEQ multiplex PCR; the TCRdb copy retains only in-frame clones and omits some. The data contain approximately 140,000 clones, about 90% of them singletons. This entry comes from a study of T cell responses to AZD1222 COVID-19 vaccine. V shed 5 bases, J shed 8 bases, and the junction held 12 bases outside the gene matches. Per germline, CDR1 SGHVS and CDR2 FQNEAQ. CDR3 length: 16 amino acids. Study-level findings and limits: After two AZD1222 doses, spike-specific TCR breadth and depth rose versus day 0. CD4 TCRs associated with vaccination spanned spike, dominating at 160-218 and 743-854.

This sequence joins TRBV7-8 and TRBJ1-4; 9 nucleotides agree with TRBD1. Source: peripheral blood, taken 28 days after the second AZD1222 dose. This sequence originates from an adult who received the AZD1222 COVID-19 vaccine. The CDR3 loop is CASSRFSGQGSEKLFF. The CDR3 DNA is TGTGCCAGCAGCCGATTTTCGGGACAGGGATCGGAAAAACTGTTTTTT.